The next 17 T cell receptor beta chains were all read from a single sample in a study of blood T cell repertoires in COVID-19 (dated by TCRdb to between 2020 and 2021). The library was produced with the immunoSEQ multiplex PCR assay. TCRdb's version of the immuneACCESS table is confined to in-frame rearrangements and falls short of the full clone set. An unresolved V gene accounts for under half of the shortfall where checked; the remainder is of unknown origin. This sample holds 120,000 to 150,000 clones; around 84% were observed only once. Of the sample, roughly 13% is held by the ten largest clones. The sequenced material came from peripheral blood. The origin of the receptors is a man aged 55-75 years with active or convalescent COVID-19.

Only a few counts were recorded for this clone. CDR3 residues: CASSLGRVDTQYF. For the CDR3, the DNA is TGTGCCAGCAGTTTAGGGCGGGTAGATACGCAGTATTTT. The chain carries TRBV12-3 or TRBV12-4 and TRBJ2-3, with D possibly TRBD2 on 5 matching bases. Trimming took 1 base from V and 5 from J, leaving 7 bases between them. The CDR3 length is 13 residues.

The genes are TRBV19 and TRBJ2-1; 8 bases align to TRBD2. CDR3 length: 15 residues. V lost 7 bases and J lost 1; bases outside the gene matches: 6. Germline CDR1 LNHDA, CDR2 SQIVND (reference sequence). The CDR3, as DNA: TGTGCCAGTAATTTAGCGGGGTATTCCTACAATGAGCAGTTCTTC. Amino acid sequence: CASNLAGYSYNEQFF.

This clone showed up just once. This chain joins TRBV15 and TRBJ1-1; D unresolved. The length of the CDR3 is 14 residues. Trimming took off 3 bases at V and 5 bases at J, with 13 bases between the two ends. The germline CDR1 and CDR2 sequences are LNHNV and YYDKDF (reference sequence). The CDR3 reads CATSRDVGGTEAFF. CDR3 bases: TGTGCCACCAGCAGGGATGTGGGAGGTACTGAAGCTTTCTTT.

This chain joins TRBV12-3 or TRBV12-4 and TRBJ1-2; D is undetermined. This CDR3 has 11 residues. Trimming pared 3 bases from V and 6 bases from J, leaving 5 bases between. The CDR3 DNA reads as TGTGCCAGCAGTTTGAGGGATGGCTACACCTTC. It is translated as CASSLRDGYTF.

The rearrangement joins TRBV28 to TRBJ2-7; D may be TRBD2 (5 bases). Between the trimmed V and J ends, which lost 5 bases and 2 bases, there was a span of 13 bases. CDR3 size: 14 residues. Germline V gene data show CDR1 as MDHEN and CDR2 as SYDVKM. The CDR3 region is CASSASGNAYEQYF. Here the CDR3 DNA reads TGTGCCAGCAGTGCCTCGGGAAACGCCTACGAGCAGTACTTC.

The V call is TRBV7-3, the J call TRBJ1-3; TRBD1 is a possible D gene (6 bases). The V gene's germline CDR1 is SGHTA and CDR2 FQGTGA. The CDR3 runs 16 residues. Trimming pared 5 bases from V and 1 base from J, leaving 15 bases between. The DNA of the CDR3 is TGTGCCAGCAGCGAAGAGCCAGGGGCTTCTGGAAACACCATATATTTT. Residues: CASSEEPGASGNTIYF.

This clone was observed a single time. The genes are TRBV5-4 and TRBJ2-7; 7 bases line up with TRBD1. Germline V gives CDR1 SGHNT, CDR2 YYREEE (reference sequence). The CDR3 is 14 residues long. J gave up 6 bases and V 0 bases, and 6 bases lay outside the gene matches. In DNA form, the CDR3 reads TGTGCCAGCAGCTTGGACAGGGGAACCTCCGAGCAGTACTTC. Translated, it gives CASSLDRGTSEQYF.

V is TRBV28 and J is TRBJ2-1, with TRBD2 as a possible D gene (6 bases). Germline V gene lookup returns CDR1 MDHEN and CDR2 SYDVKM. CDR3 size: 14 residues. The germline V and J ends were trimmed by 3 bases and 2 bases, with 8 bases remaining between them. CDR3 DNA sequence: TGTGCCAGCAGTTTGCTAGCGACCTACAATGAGCAGTTCTTC. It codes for CASSLLATYNEQFF.

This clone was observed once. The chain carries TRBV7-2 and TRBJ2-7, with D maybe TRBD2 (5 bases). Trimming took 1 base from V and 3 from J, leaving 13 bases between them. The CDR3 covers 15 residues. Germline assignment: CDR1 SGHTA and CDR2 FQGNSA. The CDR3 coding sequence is TGTGCCAGCAGCTTAGAGGTGGGAGTAGGCTACGAGCAGTACTTC. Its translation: CASSLEVGVGYEQYF.

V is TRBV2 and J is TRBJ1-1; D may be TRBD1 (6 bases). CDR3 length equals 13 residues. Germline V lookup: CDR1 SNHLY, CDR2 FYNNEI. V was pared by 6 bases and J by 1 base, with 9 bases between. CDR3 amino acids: CASRIQGNTEAFF. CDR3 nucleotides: TGTGCCAGCAGGATACAGGGGAACACTGAAGCTTTCTTT.

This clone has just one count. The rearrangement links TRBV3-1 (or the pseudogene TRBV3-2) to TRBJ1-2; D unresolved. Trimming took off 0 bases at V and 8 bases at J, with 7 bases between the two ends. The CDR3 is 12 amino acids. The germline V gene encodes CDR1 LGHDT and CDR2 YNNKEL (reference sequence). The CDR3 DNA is TGTGCCAGCAGCCAAGAACCCCAGGGCTACACCTTC. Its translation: CASSQEPQGYTF.

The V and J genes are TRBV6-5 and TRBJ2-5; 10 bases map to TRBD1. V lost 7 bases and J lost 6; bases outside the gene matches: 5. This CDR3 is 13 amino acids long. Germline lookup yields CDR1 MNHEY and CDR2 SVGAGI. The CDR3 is CASTRTGGKTQYF. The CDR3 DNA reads TGTGCCAGCACCAGGACAGGGGGGAAGACCCAGTACTTC.

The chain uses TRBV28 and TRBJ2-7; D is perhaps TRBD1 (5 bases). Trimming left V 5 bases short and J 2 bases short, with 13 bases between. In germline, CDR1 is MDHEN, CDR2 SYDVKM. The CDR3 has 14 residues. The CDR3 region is CASSQGIDPYEQYF. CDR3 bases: TGTGCCAGCAGTCAGGGAATCGACCCCTACGAGCAGTACTTC.

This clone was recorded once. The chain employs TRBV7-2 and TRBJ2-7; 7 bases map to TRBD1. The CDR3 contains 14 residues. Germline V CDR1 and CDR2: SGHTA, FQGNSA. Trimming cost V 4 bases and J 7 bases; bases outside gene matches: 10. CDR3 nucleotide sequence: TGTGCCAGCAGCTCAGACAGGGCCCTGGGGGAGCAGTACTTC. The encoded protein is CASSSDRALGEQYF.

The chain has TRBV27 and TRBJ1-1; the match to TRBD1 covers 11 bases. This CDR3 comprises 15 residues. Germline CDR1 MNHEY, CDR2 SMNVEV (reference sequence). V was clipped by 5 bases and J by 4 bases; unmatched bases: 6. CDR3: CASSPRGTGGTEAFF. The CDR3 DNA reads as TGTGCCAGCAGTCCGCGCGGGACAGGGGGCACTGAAGCTTTCTTT.

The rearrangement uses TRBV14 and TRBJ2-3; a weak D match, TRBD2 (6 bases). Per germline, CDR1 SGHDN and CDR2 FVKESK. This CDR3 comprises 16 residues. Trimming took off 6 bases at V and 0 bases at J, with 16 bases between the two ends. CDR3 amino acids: CASSLLGGTSTDTQYF. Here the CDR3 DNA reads TGTGCCAGCAGTCTCCTTGGCGGGACTAGCACAGATACGCAGTATTTT.

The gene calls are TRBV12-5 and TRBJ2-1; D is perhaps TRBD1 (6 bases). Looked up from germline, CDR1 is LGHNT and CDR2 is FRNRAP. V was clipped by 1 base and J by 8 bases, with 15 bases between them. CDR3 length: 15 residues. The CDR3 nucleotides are TGTGCTAGTGGTTTGGCGCTGGACAGTGTGCATGAGCAGTTCTTC. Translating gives CASGLALDSVHEQFF.